This T cell receptor beta chain stems from a study of OX40 agonist ivuxolimab in advanced cancers. Study in general: Patients received intravenous ivuxolimab every 2 weeks at 0.01 to 10 mg/kg. There were three patients with partial responses, one having hepatocellular carcinoma and two cutaneous melanoma. General study findings and limits: With doses of 0.1 to 3.0 mg/kg, CD4+ and CD8+ blood T cells had undergone clonal expansion by week 6.

Patients with autoimmune history or systemic immunosuppression were excluded. CDR1 and CDR2 from the germline V gene are LNHDA and SQIVND (reference sequence). The CDR3 covers 15 residues. The V and J ends lost 0 bases and 0 bases respectively, with 8 bases between them. Only in-frame clones appear in the TCRdb table, and some are missing; sequencing was by immunoSEQ multiplex PCR. Of 65,000 to 80,000 clones listed, more than 75% are singletons. In regard to this clone: Its matching antigen is unknown.

This rearrangement joins TRBV19 to TRBJ1-1, with D hard to call. This TCR derives from an adult with an advanced solid tumor such as melanoma, head and neck, liver or kidney cancer. The material was CD4+ or CD8+ T cells sorted from blood, obtained in a trial of the OX40 agonist ivuxolimab. CDR3 amino acids: CASSIEARMNTEAFF. The CDR3 bases are TGTGCCAGTAGTATAGAGGCACGTATGAACACTGAAGCTTTCTTT.